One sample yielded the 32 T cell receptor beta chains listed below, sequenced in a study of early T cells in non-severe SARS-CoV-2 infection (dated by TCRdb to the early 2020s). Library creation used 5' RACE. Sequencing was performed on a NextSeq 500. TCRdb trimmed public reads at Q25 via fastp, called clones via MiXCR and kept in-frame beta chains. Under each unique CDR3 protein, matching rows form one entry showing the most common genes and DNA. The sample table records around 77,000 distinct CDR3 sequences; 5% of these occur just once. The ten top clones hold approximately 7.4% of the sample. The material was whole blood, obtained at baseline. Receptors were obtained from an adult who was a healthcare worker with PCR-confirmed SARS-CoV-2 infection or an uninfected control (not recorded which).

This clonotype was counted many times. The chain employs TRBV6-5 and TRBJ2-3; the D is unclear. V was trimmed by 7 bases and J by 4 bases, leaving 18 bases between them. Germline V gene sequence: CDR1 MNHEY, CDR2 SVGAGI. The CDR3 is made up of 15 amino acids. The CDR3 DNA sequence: TGTGCCAGCACCGTTCGGCCTTCTGGGGCAGATACGCAGTATTTT. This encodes CASTVRPSGADTQYF.

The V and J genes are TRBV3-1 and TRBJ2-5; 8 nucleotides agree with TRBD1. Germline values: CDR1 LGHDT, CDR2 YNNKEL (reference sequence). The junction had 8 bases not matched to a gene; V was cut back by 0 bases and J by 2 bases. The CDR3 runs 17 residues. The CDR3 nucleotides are TGTGCCAGCAGCCAAGATTTGTGGGGGACAGGACAAGAGACCCAGTACTTC. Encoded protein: CASSQDLWGTGQETQYF.

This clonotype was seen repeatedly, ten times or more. The CDR3 DNA is TGTGCCAGCAGCCCGAGGGCCAGGGCCAATCAGCCCCAGCATTTT. Encoded protein: CASSPRARANQPQHF. The chain recombines TRBV7-4 with TRBJ1-5; a possible D gene is TRBD1 (5 bases). CDR3 length equals 15 residues. The germline CDR1 and CDR2 sequences are SGHVT and SQSDAQ. Trimming removed 5 bases at V and 3 bases at J, with 14 bases between.

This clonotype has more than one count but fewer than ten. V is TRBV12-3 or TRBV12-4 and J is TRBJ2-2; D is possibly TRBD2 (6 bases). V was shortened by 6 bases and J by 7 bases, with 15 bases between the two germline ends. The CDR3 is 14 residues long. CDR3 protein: CASSPGRTGGELFF. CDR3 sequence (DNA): TGTGCCAGCAGCCCCGGGAGAACAGGCGGGGAGCTGTTTTTT.

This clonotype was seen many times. The CDR3 region is CASSYQYNSPLHF. Here the CDR3 DNA reads TGTGCCAGCAGTTACCAGTATAATTCACCCCTCCACTTT. The chain joins TRBV6-6 to TRBJ1-6; D is undetermined. V lost 2 bases to trimming and J lost 4 bases, with 3 bases between them. Germline values: CDR1 MNHNY, CDR2 SVGAGI (reference sequence). The CDR3 runs 13 residues.

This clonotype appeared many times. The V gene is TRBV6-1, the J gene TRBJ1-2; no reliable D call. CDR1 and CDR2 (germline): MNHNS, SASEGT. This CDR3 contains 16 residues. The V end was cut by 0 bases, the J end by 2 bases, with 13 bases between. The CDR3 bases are TGTGCCAGCAGTGAAGCCTTGGCGGAGGGAAACTATGGCTACACCTTC. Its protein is CASSEALAEGNYGYTF.

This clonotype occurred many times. DNA of the CDR3: TGTGCCATCAGTGACGAAGGTTATAGCACAGATACGCAGTATTTT. Residues: CAISDEGYSTDTQYF. The chain has TRBV10-3 and TRBJ2-3, with no clear D. The CDR3 extends over 15 amino acids. Germline loops: CDR1 ENHRY, CDR2 SYGVKD. V shed 3 bases and J shed 0 bases, with 10 bases lying between them.

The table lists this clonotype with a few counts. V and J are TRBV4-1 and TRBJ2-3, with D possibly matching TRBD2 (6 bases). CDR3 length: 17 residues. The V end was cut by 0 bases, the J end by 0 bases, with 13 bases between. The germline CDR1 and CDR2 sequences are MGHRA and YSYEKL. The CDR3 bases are TGCGCCAGCAGCCAAGAAGGCGGGGCCCTCAGCACAGATACGCAGTATTTT. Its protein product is CASSQEGGALSTDTQYF.

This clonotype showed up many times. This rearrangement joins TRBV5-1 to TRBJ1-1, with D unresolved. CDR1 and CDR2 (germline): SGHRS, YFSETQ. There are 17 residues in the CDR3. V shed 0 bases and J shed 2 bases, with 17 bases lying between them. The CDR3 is CASSLALAGHSNTEAFF. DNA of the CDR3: TGCGCCAGCAGCTTGGCCCTGGCAGGCCACTCAAACACTGAAGCTTTCTTT.

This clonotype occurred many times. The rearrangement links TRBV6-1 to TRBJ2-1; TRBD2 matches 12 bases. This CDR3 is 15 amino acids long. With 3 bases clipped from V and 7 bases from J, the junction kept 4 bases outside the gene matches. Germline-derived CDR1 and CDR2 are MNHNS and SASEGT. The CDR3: CASSDRGLAGNEQFF. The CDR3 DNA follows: TGTGCCAGCAGTGATAGAGGACTAGCGGGAAATGAGCAGTTCTTC.

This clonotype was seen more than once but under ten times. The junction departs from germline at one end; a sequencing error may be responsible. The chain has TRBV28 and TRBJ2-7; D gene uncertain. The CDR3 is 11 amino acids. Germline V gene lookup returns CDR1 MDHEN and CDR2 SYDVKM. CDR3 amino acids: CVSSSKREQYF. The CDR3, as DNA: TGTGTCAGCAGCTCAAAGAGGGAGCAGTACTTC.

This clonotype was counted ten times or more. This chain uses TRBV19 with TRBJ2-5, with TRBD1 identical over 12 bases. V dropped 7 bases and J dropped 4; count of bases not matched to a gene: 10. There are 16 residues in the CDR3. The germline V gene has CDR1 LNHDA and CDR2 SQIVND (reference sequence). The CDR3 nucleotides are TGTGCCAGTAATCCGAGGGGACAGGGGGCCAGAGAGACCCAGTACTTC. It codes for CASNPRGQGARETQYF.

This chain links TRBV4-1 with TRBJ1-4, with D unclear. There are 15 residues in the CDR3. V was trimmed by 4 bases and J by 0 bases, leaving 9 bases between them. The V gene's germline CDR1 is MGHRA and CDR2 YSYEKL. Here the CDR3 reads CASSPVPATNEKLFF. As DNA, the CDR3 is TGCGCCAGCAGCCCCGTCCCGGCAACTAATGAAAAACTGTTTTTT.

The CDR3 reads CAKIRDRGNTEAFF. CDR3 nucleotides: TGTGCCAAAATACGGGACAGGGGGAACACTGAAGCTTTCTTT. The chain couples TRBV27 to TRBJ1-1, with TRBD1 matching 10 bases. From germline, CDR1 is MNHEY and CDR2 SMNVEV (reference sequence). V lost 10 bases and J lost 1; bases outside the gene matches: 6. This CDR3 comprises 14 residues.

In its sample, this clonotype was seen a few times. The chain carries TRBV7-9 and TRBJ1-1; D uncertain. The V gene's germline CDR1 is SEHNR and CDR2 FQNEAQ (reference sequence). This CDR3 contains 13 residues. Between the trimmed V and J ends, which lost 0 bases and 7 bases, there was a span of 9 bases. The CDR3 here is CASSLAPGREAFF. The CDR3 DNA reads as TGTGCCAGCAGCTTAGCCCCGGGCCGTGAAGCTTTCTTT.

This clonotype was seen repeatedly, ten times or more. CDR3 loop: CASSQDKTNYNQPQHF. As DNA, the CDR3 is TGCGCCAGCAGCCAAGATAAGACCAATTACAATCAGCCCCAGCATTTT. This chain uses TRBV4-1 with TRBJ1-5; D is undetermined. Trimming stripped 0 bases from V and 3 bases from J, with 12 bases between. This CDR3 region has 16 residues. Germline V gene sequence: CDR1 MGHRA, CDR2 YSYEKL.

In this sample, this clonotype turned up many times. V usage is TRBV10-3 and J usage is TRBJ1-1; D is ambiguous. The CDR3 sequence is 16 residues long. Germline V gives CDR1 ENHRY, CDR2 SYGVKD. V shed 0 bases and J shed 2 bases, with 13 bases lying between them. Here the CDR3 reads CAISESRGARNTEAFF. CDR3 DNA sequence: TGTGCCATCAGTGAGTCGAGAGGAGCGAGAAACACTGAAGCTTTCTTT.

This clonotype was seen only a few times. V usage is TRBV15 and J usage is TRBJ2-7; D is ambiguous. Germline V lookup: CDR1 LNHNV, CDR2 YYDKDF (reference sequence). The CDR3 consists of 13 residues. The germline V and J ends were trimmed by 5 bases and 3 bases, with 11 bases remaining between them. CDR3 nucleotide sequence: TGTGCCACCAGCTATGTACCAAACTACGAGCAGTACTTC. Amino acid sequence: CATSYVPNYEQYF.

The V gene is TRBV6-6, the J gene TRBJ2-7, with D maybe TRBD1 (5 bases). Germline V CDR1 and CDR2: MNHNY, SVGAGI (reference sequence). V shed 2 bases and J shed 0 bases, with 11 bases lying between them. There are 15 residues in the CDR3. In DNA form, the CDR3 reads TGTGCCAGCAGTTACCCCGACAGAAGCTCCTACGAGCAGTACTTC. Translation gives CASSYPDRSSYEQYF.

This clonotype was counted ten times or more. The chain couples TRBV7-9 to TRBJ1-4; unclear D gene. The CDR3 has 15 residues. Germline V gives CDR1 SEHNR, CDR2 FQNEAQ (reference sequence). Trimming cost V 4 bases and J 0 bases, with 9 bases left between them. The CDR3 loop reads CASSSFRATNEKLFF. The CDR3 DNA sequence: TGTGCCAGCAGCTCCTTTCGAGCAACTAATGAAAAACTGTTTTTT.

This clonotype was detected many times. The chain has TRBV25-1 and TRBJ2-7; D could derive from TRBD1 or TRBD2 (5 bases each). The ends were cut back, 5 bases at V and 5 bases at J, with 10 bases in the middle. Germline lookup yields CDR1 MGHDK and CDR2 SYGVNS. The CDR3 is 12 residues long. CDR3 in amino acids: CASSNLGDEQYF. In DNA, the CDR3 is TGTGCCAGCAGTAATCTGGGGGACGAGCAGTACTTC.

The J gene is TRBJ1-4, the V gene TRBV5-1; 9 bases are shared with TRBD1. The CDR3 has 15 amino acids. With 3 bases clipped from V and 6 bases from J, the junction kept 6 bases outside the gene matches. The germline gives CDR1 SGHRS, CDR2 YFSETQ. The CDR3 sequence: CASSWDRDGDEKLFF. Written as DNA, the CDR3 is TGCGCCAGCAGCTGGGACAGGGATGGTGATGAAAAACTGTTTTTT.

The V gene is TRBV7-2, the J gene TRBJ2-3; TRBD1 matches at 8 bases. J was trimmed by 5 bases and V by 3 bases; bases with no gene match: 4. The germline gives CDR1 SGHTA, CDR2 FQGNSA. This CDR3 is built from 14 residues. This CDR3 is CASSLTGEVDTQYF. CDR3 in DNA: TGTGCCAGCAGCTTGACAGGGGAGGTAGATACGCAGTATTTT.

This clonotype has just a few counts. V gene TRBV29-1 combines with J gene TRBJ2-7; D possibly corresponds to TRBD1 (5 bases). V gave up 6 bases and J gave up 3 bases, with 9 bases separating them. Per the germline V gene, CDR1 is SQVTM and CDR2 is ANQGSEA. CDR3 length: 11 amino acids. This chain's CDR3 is CSVTENYEQYF. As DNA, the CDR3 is TGCAGCGTGACAGAAAACTACGAGCAGTACTTC.

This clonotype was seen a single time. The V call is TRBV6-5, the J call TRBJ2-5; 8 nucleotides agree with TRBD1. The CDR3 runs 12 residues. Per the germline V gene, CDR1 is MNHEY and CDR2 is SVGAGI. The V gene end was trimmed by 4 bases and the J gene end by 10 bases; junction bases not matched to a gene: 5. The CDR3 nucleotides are TGTGCCAGCAGTTTTCCCACAGGGGGCCAGTACTTC. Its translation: CASSFPTGGQYF.

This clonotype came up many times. CDR3 protein: CASSFRDYTLGEQFF. The CDR3 region has the DNA TGTGCCAGCAGCTTCCGGGACTACACCCTTGGTGAGCAGTTCTTC. This sequence joins TRBV7-8 and TRBJ2-1; 7 nucleotides align to TRBD2. The V and J ends lost 3 bases and 9 bases, in that order; junction bases with no gene match: 11. This CDR3 region has 15 residues. CDR1 and CDR2 (germline): SGHVS, FQNEAQ.

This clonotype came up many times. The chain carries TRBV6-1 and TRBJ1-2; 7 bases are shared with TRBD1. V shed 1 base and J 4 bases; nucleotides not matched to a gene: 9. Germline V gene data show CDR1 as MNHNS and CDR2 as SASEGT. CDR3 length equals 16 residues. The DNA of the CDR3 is TGTGCCAGCAGTGAAGACGGGACAGACGTAGTCTATGGCTACACCTTC. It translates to CASSEDGTDVVYGYTF.

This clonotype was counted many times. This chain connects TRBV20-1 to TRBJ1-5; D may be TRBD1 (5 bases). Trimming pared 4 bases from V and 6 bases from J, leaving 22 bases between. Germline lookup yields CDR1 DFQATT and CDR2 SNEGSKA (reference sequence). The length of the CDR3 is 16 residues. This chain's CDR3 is CSATLRGGVRRQPQHF. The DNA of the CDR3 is TGCAGTGCTACCCTCCGTGGGGGGGTACGGCGTCAGCCCCAGCATTTT.

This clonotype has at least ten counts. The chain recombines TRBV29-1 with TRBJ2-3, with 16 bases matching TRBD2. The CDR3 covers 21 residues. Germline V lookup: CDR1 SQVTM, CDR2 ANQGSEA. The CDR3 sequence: CSTHSRGLAGGPPHERDTQYF. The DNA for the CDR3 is TGCAGTACCCACAGTAGGGGACTAGCGGGAGGGCCCCCCCACGAGCGAGATACGCAGTATTTT.

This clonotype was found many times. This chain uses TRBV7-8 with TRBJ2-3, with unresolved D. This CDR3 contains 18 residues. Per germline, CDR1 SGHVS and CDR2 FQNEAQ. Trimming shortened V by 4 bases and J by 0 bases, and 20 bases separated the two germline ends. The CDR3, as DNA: TGTGCCAGCAGCTACCTGGCGGTTATTCGGTCTAGCACAGATACGCAGTATTTT. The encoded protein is CASSYLAVIRSSTDTQYF.

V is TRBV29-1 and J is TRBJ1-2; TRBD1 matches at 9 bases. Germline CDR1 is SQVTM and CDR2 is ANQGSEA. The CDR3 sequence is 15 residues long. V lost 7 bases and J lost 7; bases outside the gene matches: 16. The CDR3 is CSAILQGASIGGYTF. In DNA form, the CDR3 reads TGCAGCGCCATCTTACAGGGGGCGAGTATCGGTGGCTACACCTTC.

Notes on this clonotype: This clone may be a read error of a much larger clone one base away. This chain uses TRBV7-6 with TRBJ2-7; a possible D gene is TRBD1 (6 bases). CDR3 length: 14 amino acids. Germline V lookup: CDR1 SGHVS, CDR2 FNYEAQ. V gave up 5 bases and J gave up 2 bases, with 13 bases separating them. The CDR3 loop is CASSRWDNTYEQYF. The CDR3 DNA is TGTGCCAGCAGCCGATGGGACAACACCTACGAGCAGTACTTC.